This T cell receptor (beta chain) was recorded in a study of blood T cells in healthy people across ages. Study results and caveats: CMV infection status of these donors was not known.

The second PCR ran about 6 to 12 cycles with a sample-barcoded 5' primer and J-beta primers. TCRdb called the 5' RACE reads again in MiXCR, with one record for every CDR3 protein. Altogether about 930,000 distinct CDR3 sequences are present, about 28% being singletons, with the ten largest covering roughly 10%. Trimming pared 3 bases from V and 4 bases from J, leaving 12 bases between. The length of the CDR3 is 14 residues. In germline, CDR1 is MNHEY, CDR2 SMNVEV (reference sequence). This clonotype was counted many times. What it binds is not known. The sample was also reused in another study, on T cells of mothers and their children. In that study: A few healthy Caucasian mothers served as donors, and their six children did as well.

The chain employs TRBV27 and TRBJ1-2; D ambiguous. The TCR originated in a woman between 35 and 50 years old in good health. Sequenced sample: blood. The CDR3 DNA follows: TGTGCCAGCAGTTTTGCAGATTCGACCTATGGCTACACCTTC. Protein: CASSFADSTYGYTF.